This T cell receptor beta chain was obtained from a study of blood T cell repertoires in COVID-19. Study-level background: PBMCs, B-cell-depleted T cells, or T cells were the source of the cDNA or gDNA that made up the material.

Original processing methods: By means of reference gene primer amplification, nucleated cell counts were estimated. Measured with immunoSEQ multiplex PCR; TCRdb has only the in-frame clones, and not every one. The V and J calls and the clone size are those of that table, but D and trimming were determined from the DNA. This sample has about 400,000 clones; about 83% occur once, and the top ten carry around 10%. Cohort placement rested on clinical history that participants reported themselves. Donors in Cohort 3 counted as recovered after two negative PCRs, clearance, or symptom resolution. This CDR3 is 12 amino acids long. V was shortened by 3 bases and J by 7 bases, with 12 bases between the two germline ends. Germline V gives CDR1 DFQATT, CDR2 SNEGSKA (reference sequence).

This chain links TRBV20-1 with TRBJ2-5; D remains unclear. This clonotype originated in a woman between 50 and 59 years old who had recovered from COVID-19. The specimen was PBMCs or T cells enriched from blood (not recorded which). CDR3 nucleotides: TGCAGTGCTAGTGGCCCTTGGGCGACCCAGTACTTC. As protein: CSASGPWATQYF.